This T cell receptor beta chain came from a study of T cell repertoires in cytomegalovirus infection. The CDR3 runs 14 residues. Germline CDR1 is MDHEN and CDR2 is SYDVKM. The V end lost 7 bases, the J end lost 2 bases, and 15 bases lay between the germline ends. TCRdb redid the calling of the reads with MiXCR, one entry per CDR3 protein. The sample lists over 150,000 distinct CDR3 sequences, approximately 20% seen once, with around 3.2% in the top ten. Comments on this clonotype: This may arise from a read error, as a much more abundant clone is one base away.

Sequencing was carried out using PBMCs. V gene TRBV28 combines with J gene TRBJ2-7; D possibly corresponds to TRBD2 (6 bases). This sequence originates from a human donor in good health (CMV status not recorded). Some clones in this sample may be carry-over from other donors' samples. The DNA of the CDR3 is TGTGCCAGCATCCGGGACTCCGCGCCCTACGAGCAGTACTTC. Residues: CASIRDSAPYEQYF.